What follows describes a single T cell receptor (beta chain). This specimen comes from a study of CD8 T cells in Susac syndrome. Reverse transcription used about 0.5 to 1 ug RNA and random hexamers. TCRdb reprocessed the immunoSEQ multiplex PCR reads via MiXCR and lists one record per CDR3 protein. The sample consists of 150,000 to 250,000 distinct CDR3 sequences, about 95% of them appearing once. The receptor comes from a human donor with multiple sclerosis. Sequenced input: CD4+ T cells from PBMCs.

The CDR3 protein is CATSDFQTSGRHTQYF. Written as DNA, the CDR3 is TGTGCCACCAGTGATTTCCAGACTAGCGGGAGGCATACGCAGTATTTT. The rearrangement joins TRBV24-1 to TRBJ2-3, with 13 bases fitting TRBD2. The CDR3 is 16 residues long. The V and J ends lost 1 base and 7 bases, in that order; junction bases with no gene match: 4. Germline CDR1 and CDR2: KGHDR and SFDVKD.